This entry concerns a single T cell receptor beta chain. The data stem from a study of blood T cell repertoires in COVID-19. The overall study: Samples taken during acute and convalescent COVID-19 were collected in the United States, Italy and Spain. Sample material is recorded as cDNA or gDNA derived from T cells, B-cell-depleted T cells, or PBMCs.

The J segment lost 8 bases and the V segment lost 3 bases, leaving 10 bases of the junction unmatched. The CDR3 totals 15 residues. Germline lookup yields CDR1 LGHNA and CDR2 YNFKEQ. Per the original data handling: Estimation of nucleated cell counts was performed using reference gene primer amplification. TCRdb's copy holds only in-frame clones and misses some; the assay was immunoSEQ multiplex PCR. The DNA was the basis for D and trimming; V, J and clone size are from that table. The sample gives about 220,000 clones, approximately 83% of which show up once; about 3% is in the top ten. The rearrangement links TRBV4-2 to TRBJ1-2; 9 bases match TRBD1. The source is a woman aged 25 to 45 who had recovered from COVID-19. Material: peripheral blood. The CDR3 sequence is CASSHIQQGAGGYTF. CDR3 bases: TGTGCCAGCAGCCATATACAACAGGGGGCCGGAGGCTACACCTTC.